This T cell receptor (beta chain) was profiled in a study of shared clonotypes between healthy human individuals (dated by TCRdb to about 2020). With respect to the entire study: The cohort included a few men and a couple of women between 18 and 49 years of age. For each donor, three plates each were used for CD4 naive and CD4 memory, two plates were used for CD8 naive, and one plate was used for CD8 memory. Each donor's leukapheresis produced roughly between about 0.8 and 10 billion PBMCs. To increase sequencing depth and limit assay-specific biases, TCR repertoire library preparation and sequencing were carried out by different laboratories using diverse techniques. The study deeply sequenced blood TCR repertoires of about 5 healthy adults to estimate repertoire size and the extent of clonotype sharing between individuals.

This clone is a singleton in its sample. There is no known antigen for this receptor. Within one base of it there is no much larger clone, and no base qualities were kept. Using the deep immunoSEQ assay, multiplex PCR amplified TCR CDR3 regions from genomic DNA. For each cell subset, the extracted genomic DNA was distributed evenly across all wells of several immunoSEQ 96-well plates, and each plate served as one replicate. Each replicate PCR for sorted subsets received around 0.2 ug genomic DNA, equal to tens of thousands of T cell genomes. Purified libraries were quantified with a Qubit 3.0 fluorometer, sized on a Bioanalyzer 2100, and re-quantified with the KAPA Library Quantification kit. Every immunoSEQ 96-well plate was sequenced on a dedicated single-read 150-cycle Illumina NextSeq 550 flow cell. The original methods were these. Because the immunoSEQ output included only junctional sequences and no quality scores, the filtering could not be the same as the filtering used for full-length reads. To assign V/J genes and CDR3, sequences were annotated against IMGT germline references using PyIR, a Python wrapper for IgBLAST v1.9. Reads were filtered out if the reads had weak V/J assignments (E-value above 1e-6), no CDR3, stop codons, out-of-frame junctions, or ambiguous translated residues. A V3J clonotype was defined by an identical inferred V gene, J gene, and CDR3 amino acid sequence. Percentage overlap between repertoires was calculated by dividing the number of shared unique clonotypes by the size of the smaller repertoire. RTK rarefaction, the Chao1 estimator, and Recon v2.1 estimates of unobserved clonotypes were used to assess repertoire richness. OLGA was used to compute generation probabilities for all TCRbeta clonotypes that the gDNA method yielded from a few donors. Not all clones reach the TCRdb copy of this immuneACCESS table, which keeps in-frame sequences only. Checked studies attribute under half of the gap to unresolved V genes and leave the rest unexplained. The D gene and trimming were derived from the DNA, and the V and J assignments and clone size from that table. The sample yields a few million clones; just over 90% were counted once. The ten top clones hold around 0.4% of the sample.

The donors were healthy, HIV-negative adults with no recently reported acute infections or vaccinations. Every donor was a Caucasian adult living in Nashville, Tennessee, USA. CD4+ T cells were enriched by magnetic negative selection, after which naive cells were positively selected on CD45RA and the negative fraction was taken as the memory subset. Blood was obtained by leukapheresis, after which PBMCs were separated by Ficoll-Histopaque density gradient centrifugation and cryopreserved in liquid nitrogen vapor phase. Purity and quantity of every magnetically sorted T cell population were checked by analytical flow cytometry. Genomic DNA was isolated from each sorted fraction and quantified by UV absorbance on a Nanodrop 2000c. The research as a whole found: Based on pairwise subsampling, the degree of clonotype sharing among donors was expected to be affected by sequencing depth. Only blood was sampled, and tissue TCR repertoires likely differ from those in blood. Larger estimated clonotype richness was generally found for naive subsets than for memory subsets. Sharing across several donors was observed for about 5% of naive CD4, 3% to 4% of naive CD8, over 2% of memory CD4, and around 0.42% of memory CD8 clonotypes. Incomplete sequencing was indicated by rarefaction of sorted-subset datasets, despite the large sequencing depth. Higher generation probabilities were observed for clonotypes shared by all four sorted-subset donors than for non-shared clonotypes. Because the study included only a small number of donors, the genetic and exposure-history diversity represented was limited.

There are 13 amino acids in the CDR3, from cysteine to phenylalanine inclusive. Of all the DNA, just the CDR3 is kept, 39 bases in frame from base 1. CDR1 and CDR2, per the germline V gene, are SGHAT and FQNNGV. Cut back by 1 base and 3 bases, the V and J ends lie 4 bases apart. This TCR was recovered from a man aged 18 to 29 in good health. Some clones in this sample may be carry-over from other donors' samples. The sample comprised naive CD4+ T cells from PBMCs. In light of the paper, this sample's cell subset or site label describes: CD45RA+ positively selected. The V gene is TRBV11-2 and the J gene is TRBJ2-1; the D gene cannot be resolved reliably. The DNA sequence is as follows: TGTGCCAGCAGCTTAGGACACTACAATGAGCAGTTCTTC. It is translated as CASSLGHYNEQFF.